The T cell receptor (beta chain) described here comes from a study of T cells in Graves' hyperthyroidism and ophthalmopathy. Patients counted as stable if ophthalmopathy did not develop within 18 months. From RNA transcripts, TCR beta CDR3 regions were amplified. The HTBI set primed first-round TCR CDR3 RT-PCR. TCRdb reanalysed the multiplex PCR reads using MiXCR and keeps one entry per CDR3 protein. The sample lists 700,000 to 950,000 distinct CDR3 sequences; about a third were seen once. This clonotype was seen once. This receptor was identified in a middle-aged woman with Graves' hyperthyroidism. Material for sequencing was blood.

DNA for the CDR3: TGTGCCAGCAGTCAGATCAGGGTGGTCAAGACCCAGCATTTT. It yields the protein CASSQIRVVKTQHF. The chain is built from TRBV6-1 and TRBJ1-5; possibly TRBD1 for D (5 bases). This CDR3 contains 14 residues. Trimming took 5 bases from V and 11 from J, leaving 19 bases between them. CDR1 and CDR2 from the germline V gene are MNHNS and SASEGT.